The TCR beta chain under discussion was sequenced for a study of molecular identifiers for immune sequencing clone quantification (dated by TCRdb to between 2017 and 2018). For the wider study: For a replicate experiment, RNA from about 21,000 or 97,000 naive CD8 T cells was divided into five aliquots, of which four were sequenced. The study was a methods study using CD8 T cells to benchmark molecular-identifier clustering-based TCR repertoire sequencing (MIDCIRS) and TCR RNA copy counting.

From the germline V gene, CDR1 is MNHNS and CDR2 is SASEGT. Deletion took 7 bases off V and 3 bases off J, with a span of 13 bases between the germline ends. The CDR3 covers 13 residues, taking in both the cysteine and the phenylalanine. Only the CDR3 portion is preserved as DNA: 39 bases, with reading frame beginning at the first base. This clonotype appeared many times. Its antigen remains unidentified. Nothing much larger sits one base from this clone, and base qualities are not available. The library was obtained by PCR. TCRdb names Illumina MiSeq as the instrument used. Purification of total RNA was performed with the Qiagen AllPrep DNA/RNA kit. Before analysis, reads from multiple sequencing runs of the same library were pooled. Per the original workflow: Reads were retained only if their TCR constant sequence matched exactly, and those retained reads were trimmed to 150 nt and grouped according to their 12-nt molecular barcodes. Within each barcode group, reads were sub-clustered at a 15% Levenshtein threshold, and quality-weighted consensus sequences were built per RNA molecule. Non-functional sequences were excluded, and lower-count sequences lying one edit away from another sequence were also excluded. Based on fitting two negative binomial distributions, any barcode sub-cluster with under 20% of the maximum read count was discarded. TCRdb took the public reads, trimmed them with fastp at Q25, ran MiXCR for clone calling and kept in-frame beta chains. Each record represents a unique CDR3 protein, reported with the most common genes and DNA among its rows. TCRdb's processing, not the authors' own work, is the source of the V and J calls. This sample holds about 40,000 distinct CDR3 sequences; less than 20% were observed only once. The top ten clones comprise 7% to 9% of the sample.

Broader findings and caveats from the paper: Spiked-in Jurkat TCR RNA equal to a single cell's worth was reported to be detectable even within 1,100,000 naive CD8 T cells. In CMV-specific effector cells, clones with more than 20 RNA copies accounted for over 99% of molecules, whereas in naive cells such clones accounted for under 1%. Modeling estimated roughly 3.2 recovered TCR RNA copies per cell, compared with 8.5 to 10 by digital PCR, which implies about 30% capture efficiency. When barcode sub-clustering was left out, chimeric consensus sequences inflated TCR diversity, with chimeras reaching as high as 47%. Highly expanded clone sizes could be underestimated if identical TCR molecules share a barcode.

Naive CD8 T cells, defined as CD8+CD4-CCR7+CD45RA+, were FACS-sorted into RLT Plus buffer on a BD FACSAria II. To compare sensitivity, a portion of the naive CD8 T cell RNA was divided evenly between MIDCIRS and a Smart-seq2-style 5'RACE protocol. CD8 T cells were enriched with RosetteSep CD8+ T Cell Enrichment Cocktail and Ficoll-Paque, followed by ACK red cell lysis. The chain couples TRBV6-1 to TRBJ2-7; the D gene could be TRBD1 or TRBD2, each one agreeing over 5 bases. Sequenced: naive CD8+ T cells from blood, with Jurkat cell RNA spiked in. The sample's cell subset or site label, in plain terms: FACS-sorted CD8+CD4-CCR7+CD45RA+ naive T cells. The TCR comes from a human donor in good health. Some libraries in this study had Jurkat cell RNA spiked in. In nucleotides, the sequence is TGTGCCAGCAAGACGGGACCTAACTACGAGCAGTACTTC. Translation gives CASKTGPNYEQYF.